A single sample is the source of the 21 T cell receptor beta chains below, sequenced in a study of T cells in Graves' hyperthyroidism and ophthalmopathy. What was amplified from RNA transcripts were TCR beta CDR3 regions. TCR CDR3 regions were first amplified by RT-PCR with HTBI primers. MiXCR, applied by TCRdb to the multiplex PCR reads, yields one record per CDR3 protein. The profile shows hundreds of thousands of distinct CDR3 sequences, more than 12% of them singletons. Input material: blood. These receptors came from a man aged 50 to 59 with Graves' ophthalmopathy.

The V and J genes are TRBV30 and TRBJ2-3; D unresolved. CDR1 is GTSNPN and CDR2 is SVGIG in the germline V gene (reference sequence). Trimming left V 4 bases short and J 2 bases short, with 16 bases between. The CDR3 runs 15 residues. CDR3 loop: CAWNLQITNTDTQYF. DNA for the CDR3: TGTGCCTGGAACCTTCAAATTACCAACACAGATACGCAGTATTTT. Full variable domain (outside the CDR3, taken from reference TRBV30 and TRBJ2-3): SQTIHQWPATLVQPVGSPLSLECTVEGTSNPNLYWYRQAAGRGLQLLFYSVGIGQISSEVPQNLSASRPQDRQFILSSKKLLLSDSGFYLCAWNLQITNTDTQYFGPGTRLTVL.

At least ten counts were recorded for this clonotype. The chain couples TRBV12-3 or TRBV12-4 to TRBJ2-5, with 7 bases lining up with TRBD1. The CDR3 has 13 residues. The V gene end was trimmed by 4 bases and the J gene end by 5 bases; junction bases not matched to a gene: 4. This CDR3 reads CASSSGQLETQYF. In DNA, the CDR3 is TGTGCCAGCAGTTCGGGACAGTTGGAGACCCAGTACTTC.

This sequence joins TRBV19 and TRBJ2-5, with D maybe TRBD1 (6 bases). Germline CDR1 reads LNHDA; CDR2 reads SQIVND (reference sequence). This CDR3 comprises 15 residues. The germline V and J ends were trimmed by 7 bases and 5 bases, with 20 bases remaining between them. The CDR3 here is CASTSGTRGGETQYF. The CDR3 DNA is TGTGCCAGTACCTCGGGGACAAGGGGCGGGGAGACCCAGTACTTC.

This clonotype has at least ten counts. The chain has TRBV11-2 and TRBJ1-2; unclear D gene. Trimming shortened V by 0 bases and J by 13 bases, and 15 bases separated the two germline ends. Germline CDR1 and CDR2: SGHAT and FQNNGV. The CDR3 has 13 amino acids. The CDR3 sequence is CASSLESGAKVTF. CDR3 DNA sequence: TGTGCCAGCAGCTTAGAGTCAGGCGCCAAGGTCACCTTC.

V is TRBV12-3 or TRBV12-4 and J is TRBJ1-5; D might be TRBD1 (5 bases). V lost 2 bases and J lost 1, with 12 bases in between. This CDR3 is built from 16 residues. CDR3 amino acids: CASSLRGPESNQPQHF. The CDR3 bases are TGTGCCAGCAGTTTACGGGGCCCGGAGAGCAATCAGCCCCAGCATTTT.

This clonotype was counted a few times. The V call is TRBV6-2 or TRBV6-3, the J call TRBJ2-7; D may match TRBD1 or TRBD2 (5 bases each). The V and J ends lost 2 bases and 2 bases respectively, with 10 bases between them. The CDR3 sequence is 14 residues long. Germline V gene data show CDR1 as MNHEY and CDR2 as SVGEGT. Written as DNA, the CDR3 is TGTGCCAGCAGTTACGCTATGGGACCCTACGAGCAGTACTTC. Residues: CASSYAMGPYEQYF.

The chain is built from TRBV28 and TRBJ1-3; D remains ambiguous. Germline V lookup: CDR1 MDHEN, CDR2 SYDVKM. V lost 5 bases and J lost 7, with 15 bases in between. This CDR3 spans 14 amino acids. CDR3 coding DNA: TGTGCCAGCAGTCCCGGTACACCTCCGAACACCATATATTTT. Protein product: CASSPGTPPNTIYF. Full variable domain (outside the CDR3, taken from reference TRBV28 and TRBJ1-3): DVKVTQSSRYLVKRTGEKVFLECVQDMDHENMFWYRQDPGLGLRLIYFSYDVKMKEKGDIPEGYSVSREKKERFSLILESASTNQTSMYLCASSPGTPPNTIYFGEGSWLTVV.

A few counts support this clonotype. J is TRBJ2-5 and V is TRBV6-5; D gene ambiguous. Looked up from germline, CDR1 is MNHEY and CDR2 is SVGAGI. The CDR3 runs 14 residues. V was shortened by 0 bases and J by 2 bases, with 7 bases between the two germline ends. CDR3 nucleotide sequence: TGTGCCAGCAGTTACTCAGGTTCTCAAGAGACCCAGTACTTC. Translated: CASSYSGSQETQYF.

This clonotype was picked up a small number of times. Here the CDR3 reads CASSLGSGVDTEAFF. The DNA for the CDR3 is TGCGCCAGCAGCTTGGGATCAGGGGTGGACACTGAAGCTTTCTTT. The chain recombines TRBV5-1 with TRBJ1-1; a possible D gene is TRBD1 (6 bases). Germline CDR1 reads SGHRS; CDR2 reads YFSETQ. The CDR3 is 15 amino acids. V was clipped by 0 bases and J by 3 bases, with 12 bases between them.

This clonotype was detected only a few times. The gene calls are TRBV24-1 and TRBJ2-1; D possibly matches TRBD1 or TRBD2 (5 bases each). The V end was cut by 3 bases, the J end by 0 bases, with 11 bases between. This CDR3 has 16 residues. Germline CDR1 is KGHDR and CDR2 is SFDVKD. The CDR3 protein is CATSDRGASSYNEQFF. DNA of the CDR3: TGTGCCACCAGTGATAGAGGGGCTAGCTCCTACAATGAGCAGTTCTTC.

This clonotype was counted between two and nine times. The chain recombines TRBV10-1 with TRBJ1-4; D may be TRBD1 (5 bases). Trimming took 6 bases from V and 6 from J, leaving 17 bases between them. This CDR3 is 15 amino acids long. The germline V gene encodes CDR1 WNHNN and CDR2 SYGVQD (reference sequence). The CDR3 here is CASSSGSLRDEKLFF. Written as DNA, the CDR3 is TGCGCCAGCAGCTCCGGGTCCCTCAGGGATGAAAAACTGTTTTTT.

The V gene is TRBV9, the J gene TRBJ2-7; 10 positions agree with TRBD1. CDR1 is SGDLS, CDR2 YYNGEE, per germline. Trimming removed 0 bases from V and 4 bases from J; junction bases left unmatched: 4. The CDR3 extends over 15 amino acids. As DNA, the CDR3 is TGTGCCAGCAGCGTAGACGGGACAGGGGTTTACGAGCAGTACTTC. Residues: CASSVDGTGVYEQYF.

The J gene is TRBJ1-4, the V gene TRBV5-6; possible D gene TRBD1, 6 bases. Deletions cut 3 bases from V and 7 bases from J, with 10 bases between. The length of the CDR3 is 13 residues. Germline V gene data show CDR1 as SGHDT and CDR2 as YYEEEE. The CDR3 bases are TGTGCCAGCAGCTCGGGGACAAGTGAAAAACTGTTTTTT. This encodes CASSSGTSEKLFF.

This clonotype was observed a handful of times. This chain uses TRBV29-1 with TRBJ2-1; D remains ambiguous. This CDR3 spans 14 amino acids. The V gene's germline CDR1 is SQVTM and CDR2 ANQGSEA. The germline V and J ends were trimmed by 6 bases and 8 bases, with 20 bases remaining between them. This CDR3 reads CSVFTAPRPDEQFF. The CDR3 DNA is TGCAGCGTCTTCACTGCCCCTAGACCCGATGAGCAGTTCTTC.

This clonotype was detected many times. The chain combines TRBV18 with TRBJ1-4; D is undetermined. The CDR3 consists of 13 residues. Trimming took off 2 bases at V and 5 bases at J, with 6 bases between the two ends. Germline V lookup: CDR1 KGHSH, CDR2 LQKENI. CDR3 sequence: CASSPGLNEKLFF. The CDR3 DNA follows: TGTGCCAGCTCACCAGGGTTAAATGAAAAACTGTTTTTT.

This clonotype has ten or more counts. The J gene is TRBJ1-1, the V gene TRBV13; a possible D gene is TRBD1 (6 bases). CDR3 length: 14 residues. The germline V gene encodes CDR1 PRHDT and CDR2 FYEKMQ (reference sequence). Trimming cost V 7 bases and J 0 bases, with 12 bases left between them. CDR3 sequence (DNA): TGTGCCAGCACCAGAGGACAGATGAACACTGAAGCTTTCTTT. Encoded protein: CASTRGQMNTEAFF.

This clonotype has a count of ten or more. The CDR3 region has the DNA TGTGCCAGCAGGAGACAGGGGCAGAACACTGAAGCTTTCTTT. This sequence encodes CASRRQGQNTEAFF. The chain is built from TRBV6-1 and TRBJ1-1; 8 nucleotides line up with TRBD1. CDR1 is MNHNS and CDR2 is SASEGT in the germline V gene. J was trimmed by 1 base and V by 6 bases; bases with no gene match: 4. This CDR3 has 14 amino acids.

There are a few counts of this clonotype. The genes are TRBV13 and TRBJ1-6, with TRBD1 matching 7 bases. Germline V gene sequence: CDR1 PRHDT, CDR2 FYEKMQ (reference sequence). The CDR3 runs 15 residues. Germline trimming cut 4 bases from V and 10 bases from J; bases unmatched to any gene: 10. In nucleotides, the CDR3 is TGTGCCAGCAGCTCCCGGGACAGCGTTTGGTCACCCCTCCACTTT. Translating gives CASSSRDSVWSPLHF. Variable domain in full (rest from reference TRBV13 and TRBJ1-6): AAGVIQSPRHLIKEKRETATLKCYPIPRHDTVYWYQQGPGQDPQFLISFYEKMQSDKGSIPDRFSAQQFSDYHSELNMSSLELGDSALYFCASSSRDSVWSPLHFGNGTRLTVT.

V usage is TRBV6-1 and J usage is TRBJ2-7, with 8 bases matching TRBD2. The CDR3 has 14 amino acids. Germline loops: CDR1 MNHNS, CDR2 SASEGT. After removal of 6 bases from V and 0 bases from J, the junction contained 4 bases not matched to a gene. CDR3 nucleotide sequence: TGTGCCAGCAGGAAGCGGGGGACCTCCTACGAGCAGTACTTC. Protein: CASRKRGTSYEQYF.

This clonotype occurred many times. CDR3 loop: CAWSVEVEYNEQFF. For the CDR3, the DNA is TGTGCCTGGAGTGTAGAGGTAGAATACAATGAGCAGTTCTTC. The chain links TRBV30 to TRBJ2-1; D remains unclear. Germline lookup yields CDR1 GTSNPN and CDR2 SVGIG (reference sequence). This CDR3 has 14 amino acids. The V end lost 0 bases, the J end lost 4 bases, and 10 bases lay between the germline ends.

V usage is TRBV19 and J usage is TRBJ2-1; TRBD2 aligns across 15 bases. The CDR3 totals 16 residues. The junction had 10 bases not matched to a gene; V was cut back by 9 bases and J by 7 bases. Germline V gives CDR1 LNHDA, CDR2 SQIVND (reference sequence). The chain's CDR3 is CASQGLAGGLGNEQFF. In DNA form, the CDR3 reads TGTGCCAGCCAGGGACTAGCGGGGGGTCTGGGGAATGAGCAGTTCTTC.